Below, 23 T cell receptor beta chains from the same sample are listed, as sequenced in a study of Tregs in tolerant kidney transplant recipients. TCRdb's table, derived via immunoSEQ multiplex PCR, lists solely in-frame clones and lacks some. The sample has roughly 70,000 clones, about 87% seen once; the top ten hold 3.8%. Related graft donors supplied nonmyeloablative bone marrow transplants, and mixed chimerism was transient. The specimen comprised CD4+ T cells from blood (PBMCs), sampled 6 months after the transplant. The receptors stem from a human patient who received a combined kidney and bone marrow transplant. The graft donor may be the source of some T cells.

The rearrangement uses TRBV18 and TRBJ1-1; 7 positions match TRBD1. CDR1 and CDR2 from the germline V gene are KGHSH and LQKENI. V lost 2 bases, J lost 8 bases, and 5 bases stayed unmatched. The CDR3 runs 13 residues. CDR3 sequence reads: CASSPWQGEEAFF. The CDR3 nucleotides read TGTGCCAGCTCACCATGGCAGGGGGAGGAAGCTTTCTTT.

The chain combines TRBV4-1 with TRBJ2-5; D unresolved. V was shortened by 0 bases and J by 5 bases, with 4 bases between the two germline ends. The germline gives CDR1 MGHRA, CDR2 YSYEKL. CDR3 length: 12 residues. CDR3 bases: TGCGCCAGCAGCCAAGATCTGGAGACCCAGTACTTC. This gives the protein CASSQDLETQYF.

The chain combines TRBV5-4 with TRBJ2-5, with a possible D match to TRBD1 (6 bases). Trimming cost V 3 bases and J 5 bases, with 14 bases left between them. This CDR3 is built from 14 residues. The V gene's germline CDR1 is SGHNT and CDR2 YYREEE (reference sequence). The CDR3 bases are TGTGCCAGCAGCTCATTCACAGGGAGTGAGACCCAGTACTTC. Its protein product is CASSSFTGSETQYF. The full variable domain, its missing parts supplied by reference TRBV5-4 and TRBJ2-5, is ETGVTQSPTHLIKTRGQQVTLRCSSQSGHNTVSWYQQALGQGPQFIFQYYREEENGRGNFPPRFSGLQFPNYSSELNVNALELDDSALYLCASSSFTGSETQYFGPGTRLLVL.

The chain employs TRBV6-5 and TRBJ1-1; weak D call: TRBD1 (6 bases). V shed 9 bases and J shed 0 bases, with 11 bases lying between them. Germline V gives CDR1 MNHEY, CDR2 SVGAGI. The CDR3 spans 13 residues. The CDR3 loop reads CASYRQVNTEAFF. The CDR3 DNA is TGTGCCAGTTACCGACAGGTGAACACTGAAGCTTTCTTT.

The chain employs TRBV4-3 and TRBJ1-3; 9 bases are a match to TRBD1. The CDR3 length is 16 residues. V trimming: 3 bases; J trimming: 3 bases; junction bases outside the gene matches: 6. Germline-derived CDR1 and CDR2 are LGHNA and YSLEER. The CDR3 loop reads CASSQIQGAVGNTIYF. CDR3 nucleotide sequence: TGCGCCAGCAGCCAGATACAGGGGGCAGTTGGAAACACCATATATTTT.

This chain links TRBV7-9 with TRBJ1-2, with 9 bases fitting TRBD1. Per germline, CDR1 SEHNR and CDR2 FQNEAQ (reference sequence). This CDR3 region has 14 residues. V shed 11 bases, J shed 2 bases, and the junction held 9 bases outside the gene matches. CDR3 sequence: CAGTSGTGNYGYTF. DNA for the CDR3: TGTGCCGGAACTTCCGGGACAGGGAACTATGGCTACACCTTC.

V gene TRBV5-1 combines with J gene TRBJ2-5; D is perhaps TRBD2 (6 bases). There are 14 residues in the CDR3. Trimming removed 4 bases at V and 5 bases at J, with 15 bases between. CDR1 SGHRS and CDR2 YFSETQ come from the germline V gene. In DNA, the CDR3 is TGCGCCAGCAGCCCGGAGGGTTACCTTGAGACCCAGTACTTC. The encoded protein is CASSPEGYLETQYF. The full variable domain, rest sourced from reference TRBV5-1 and TRBJ2-5, is KAGVTQTPRYLIKTRGQQVTLSCSPISGHRSVSWYQQTPGQGLQFLFEYFSETQRNKGNFPGRFSGRQFSNSRSEMNVSTLELGDSALYLCASSPEGYLETQYFGPGTRLLVL.

This clone appeared a single time. This rearrangement joins TRBV27 to TRBJ1-5, with D possibly TRBD1 on 5 matching bases. This CDR3 region has 13 residues. Germline CDR1 is MNHEY and CDR2 is SMNVEV (reference sequence). V dropped 4 bases and J dropped 8 bases, with 12 bases sitting between them. CDR3 loop: CASSSERGKPQHF. The CDR3 DNA follows: TGTGCCAGCAGTTCCGAAAGGGGTAAGCCCCAGCATTTT.

CDR3 bases: TGCAAGGCCCAGGGGGCTGCATCAGATACGCAGTATTTT. This sequence encodes CKAQGAASDTQYF. The V and J genes are TRBV29-1 and TRBJ2-3; TRBD1 agrees at 8 bases. CDR3 size: 13 residues. Germline CDR1 is SQVTM and CDR2 is ANQGSEA.

This chain connects TRBV4-2 to TRBJ2-7, with TRBD2 matching 12 bases. This CDR3 spans 16 amino acids. Unmatched junction bases numbered 7, after V lost 4 bases and J lost 3 bases. Germline V gene data show CDR1 as LGHNA and CDR2 as YNFKEQ. The CDR3 nucleotides read TGTGCCAGCAGCCGACTAGCGGGAGTAGAAATCTACGAGCAGTACTTC. This codes for CASSRLAGVEIYEQYF.

The chain is built from TRBV28 and TRBJ2-7, with 7 nucleotides matching TRBD2. Germline CDR1 and CDR2: MDHEN and SYDVKM. The CDR3 consists of 17 residues. V lost 1 base to trimming and J lost 4 bases; unmatched junction nucleotides: 13. Written as DNA, the CDR3 is TGTGCCAGCAGTTTATATTCCGGTGGGGGGGGACTGTACGAGCAGTACTTC. Translation gives CASSLYSGGGGLYEQYF.

The J gene is TRBJ2-1, the V gene TRBV7-9; 9 nucleotides match TRBD2. Germline CDR1 reads SEHNR; CDR2 reads FQNEAQ (reference sequence). The CDR3 covers 16 residues. After removal of 3 bases from V and 3 bases from J, the junction contained 6 bases not matched to a gene. This CDR3 is CASSFGTSTGYNEQFF. DNA of the CDR3: TGTGCCAGCAGCTTCGGGACTAGCACTGGCTACAATGAGCAGTTCTTC.

CDR3 sequence: CASSWTDSPLHF. DNA of the CDR3: TGTGCCAGCAGTTGGACTGATTCACCCCTCCACTTT. The chain combines TRBV6-5 with TRBJ1-6; D is unclear. This CDR3 has 12 residues. CDR1 is MNHEY and CDR2 is SVGAGI in the germline V gene. V was shortened by 4 bases and J by 8 bases, with 6 bases between the two germline ends.

The rearrangement uses TRBV28 and TRBJ2-7; 14 nucleotides align to TRBD2. V lost 5 bases to trimming and J lost 12 bases; unmatched junction nucleotides: 6. The germline gives CDR1 MDHEN, CDR2 SYDVKM. There are 13 residues in the CDR3. The CDR3 DNA reads TGTGCCAGCAGTACCGGACTAGCGGGGGGCTCGTACTTC. Translating it yields CASSTGLAGGSYF.

The CDR3 DNA reads as TGTGCCAGCAGCGGAGCCAAAACAAAGGGGGAGACCCAGTACTTC. The encoded protein is CASSGAKTKGETQYF. The genes are TRBV5-6 and TRBJ2-5; D is perhaps TRBD1 (5 bases). This CDR3 spans 15 amino acids. Germline assignment: CDR1 SGHDT and CDR2 YYEEEE. The V end was cut by 4 bases, the J end by 5 bases, with 18 bases between.

The gene calls are TRBV4-3 and TRBJ2-7; D is ambiguous. The V gene lost 0 bases and the J gene lost 2 bases, with 11 bases spanning the gap. CDR3 length: 15 residues. The germline gives CDR1 LGHNA, CDR2 YSLEER. The CDR3 region has the DNA TGCGCCAGCAGCCAAGACCTGAGACAAACCTACGAGCAGTACTTC. Protein sequence: CASSQDLRQTYEQYF.

V is TRBV7-2 and J is TRBJ1-4; D call uncertain. CDR3 length equals 13 residues. The V gene's germline CDR1 is SGHTA and CDR2 FQGNSA. V lost 4 bases and J lost 8, with 11 bases in between. The CDR3 here is CASSSTWAEKLFF. DNA for the CDR3: TGTGCCAGCAGCTCTACTTGGGCCGAAAAACTGTTTTTT.

This sequence joins TRBV7-9 and TRBJ2-5, with TRBD1 matching over 12 bases. The junction had 2 bases not matched to a gene; V was cut back by 1 base and J by 5 bases. The CDR3 is made up of 15 amino acids. CDR1 is SEHNR, CDR2 FQNEAQ, per germline (reference sequence). In DNA form, the CDR3 reads TGTGCCAGCAGCTTAGGGGGGACAGGGGGCGAGACCCAGTACTTC. This translates into CASSLGGTGGETQYF.

The rearrangement uses TRBV27 and TRBJ1-1, with D uncertain. V lost 2 bases and J 5 bases, leaving 9 bases between the germline ends. The CDR3 length is 13 residues. Germline lookup yields CDR1 MNHEY and CDR2 SMNVEV (reference sequence). The CDR3 protein is CASSLQAETEAFF. CDR3 coding DNA: TGTGCCAGCAGTTTACAGGCAGAGACTGAAGCTTTCTTT.

The rearrangement joins TRBV10-3 to TRBJ2-7; 10 bases line up with TRBD2. The CDR3 length is 14 residues. The ends lost 4 bases at V and 6 bases at J; junction bases unmatched: 6. Per the germline V gene, CDR1 is ENHRY and CDR2 is SYGVKD. CDR3 residues: CAISGLAGVGEQYF. CDR3 coding DNA: TGTGCCATCAGTGGGCTAGCGGGGGTTGGCGAGCAGTACTTC.

This clone was observed once. The gene calls are TRBV5-1 and TRBJ2-4, with D maybe TRBD2 (6 bases). The CDR3 has 12 residues. Germline V gives CDR1 SGHRS, CDR2 YFSETQ. Trimming pared 4 bases from V and 12 bases from J, leaving 14 bases between. CDR3 bases: TGCGCCAGCAGCCTTCCGGGCGGGGATCAGTACTTC. Residues: CASSLPGGDQYF. The full variable domain, completed using reference TRBV5-1 and TRBJ2-4, is KAGVTQTPRYLIKTRGQQVTLSCSPISGHRSVSWYQQTPGQGLQFLFEYFSETQRNKGNFPGRFSGRQFSNSRSEMNVSTLELGDSALYLCASSLPGGDQYFGAGTRLSVL.

V usage is TRBV11-2 and J usage is TRBJ2-1; D unresolved. The CDR3 runs 11 residues. The germline gives CDR1 SGHAT, CDR2 FQNNGV. Trimming removed 3 bases at V and 8 bases at J, with 5 bases between. In DNA form, the CDR3 reads TGTGCCAGCAGCTTTGGGCATGAGCAGTTCTTC. Residues: CASSFGHEQFF.

This clone has only one observation. The chain combines TRBV30 with TRBJ1-1, with 7 bases that match TRBD1. The V gene's germline CDR1 is GTSNPN and CDR2 SVGIG (reference sequence). CDR3 length: 12 residues. Germline trimming cut 2 bases from V and 9 bases from J; bases unmatched to any gene: 6. The CDR3 region is CAWSLKQGKAFF. CDR3 DNA sequence: TGTGCCTGGAGTCTAAAACAGGGGAAAGCTTTCTTT. Using reference TRBV30 and TRBJ1-1 for the parts outside the CDR3, the full variable domain is SQTIHQWPATLVQPVGSPLSLECTVEGTSNPNLYWYRQAAGRGLQLLFYSVGIGQISSEVPQNLSASRPQDRQFILSSKKLLLSDSGFYLCAWSLKQGKAFFGQGTRLTVV.